One and the same sample provided the 21 T cell receptor beta chains below, sequenced in a study of blood T cell repertoires in COVID-19. Repertoires were generated with immunoSEQ multiplex PCR, while TCRdb's copy carries only in-frame clones and drops some. The data show some 150,000 clones, approximately 83% seen once. The sample consisted of peripheral blood. The receptors were sampled from a woman between 55 and 75 years old with COVID-19, enrolled during active disease.

The gene calls are TRBV15 and TRBJ2-1; 10 bases map to TRBD2. The CDR3 consists of 16 residues. Germline loops: CDR1 LNHNV, CDR2 YYDKDF (reference sequence). The V gene end was trimmed by 4 bases and the J gene end by 4 bases; junction bases not matched to a gene: 7. The CDR3 DNA reads as TGTGCCACCAGCATTGACCGGACTAGCGGATACAATGAGCAGTTCTTC. Protein: CATSIDRTSGYNEQFF.

The chain uses TRBV5-4 and TRBJ2-7, with 7 bases fitting TRBD2. From germline, CDR1 is SGHNT and CDR2 YYREEE (reference sequence). V lost 5 bases, J lost 3 bases, and 8 bases stayed unmatched. This CDR3 has 14 residues. CDR3 in DNA: TGTGCCAGCAGACCGGGGCTAGCGGTCTACGAGCAGTACTTC. It is translated as CASRPGLAVYEQYF.

This chain uses TRBV7-3 with TRBJ2-3; TRBD1 matches at 9 bases. V lost 1 base, J lost 1 base, and 6 bases stayed unmatched. Germline CDR1 and CDR2: SGHTA and FQGTGA. The CDR3 covers 17 residues. The chain's CDR3 is CASSLIWTGAGTDTQYF. The CDR3, as DNA: TGTGCCAGCAGCTTAATTTGGACAGGGGCAGGCACAGATACGCAGTATTTT.

The rearrangement joins TRBV10-1 to TRBJ2-1, with TRBD1 matching over 7 bases. From germline, CDR1 is WNHNN and CDR2 SYGVQD (reference sequence). This CDR3 has 13 amino acids. The V gene end was trimmed by 6 bases and the J gene end by 6 bases; junction bases not matched to a gene: 5. The CDR3 nucleotides read TGCGCCAGCAGCGCCGACAGGGTCAATGAGCAGTTCTTC. Its translation: CASSADRVNEQFF.

The V call is TRBV13, the J call TRBJ2-7; TRBD2 matches 9 bases. J gave up 3 bases and V 3 bases, and 6 bases lay outside the gene matches. Germline CDR1 and CDR2: PRHDT and FYEKMQ (reference sequence). This CDR3 is built from 15 residues. CDR3 nucleotides: TGTGCCAGCAGCTTTAGGGCGGGGGGGGACTACGAGCAGTACTTC. As protein: CASSFRAGGDYEQYF.

The V gene is TRBV7-5, the J gene TRBJ1-6; the DNA was not used to check the table's D call, TRBD1. TRBV7-5 is a pseudogene locus. The CDR3 length is 14 residues. This chain's CDR3 is CARSPQGDFPPLHF. DNA of the CDR3: TGTGCCAGAAGCCCGCAGGGGGATTTTCCACCCCTCCACTTT.

The chain employs TRBV28 and TRBJ1-5, with a weak D call TRBD1 (6 bases). Germline lookup yields CDR1 MDHEN and CDR2 SYDVKM. Trimming pared 4 bases from V and 3 bases from J, leaving 10 bases between. CDR3 size: 14 residues. This chain's CDR3 is CASSSRTDNQPQHF. The CDR3 nucleotides read TGTGCCAGCAGTTCCCGGACAGACAATCAGCCCCAGCATTTT.

The rearrangement uses TRBV6-2 or TRBV6-3 and TRBJ2-2, with 8 positions matching TRBD2. Germline CDR1 and CDR2: MNHEY and SVGEGT. The CDR3 is 16 residues long. With V trimmed by 2 bases and J by 1 base, 3 bases remained unmatched. The CDR3 here is CASSYRLAGNTGELFF. The CDR3 region has the DNA TGTGCCAGCAGTTACCGGCTAGCGGGGAACACCGGGGAGCTGTTTTTT.

V gene TRBV5-1 combines with J gene TRBJ1-1; a weak D match, TRBD1 (6 bases). The CDR3 is 16 residues long. V dropped 2 bases and J dropped 3 bases, with 17 bases sitting between them. Germline CDR1 SGHRS, CDR2 YFSETQ. The CDR3 DNA follows: TGCGCCAGCAGCTTTCAGGGGCCCACCCGCGACACTGAAGCTTTCTTT. It yields the protein CASSFQGPTRDTEAFF.

The chain recombines TRBV4-3 with TRBJ1-1; TRBD1 is a possible D gene (6 bases). The CDR3 covers 15 residues. The V gene's germline CDR1 is LGHNA and CDR2 YSLEER. V gave up 3 bases and J gave up 4 bases, with 15 bases separating them. The CDR3 sequence is CASSQALQGGTEAFF. CDR3 in DNA: TGCGCCAGCAGCCAGGCGTTACAGGGCGGCACTGAAGCTTTCTTT.

The chain uses TRBV4-1 and TRBJ2-2; weak D call: TRBD1 (6 bases). Germline-derived CDR1 and CDR2 are MGHRA and YSYEKL. This CDR3 is 17 amino acids long. V was shortened by 3 bases and J by 6 bases, with 20 bases between the two germline ends. The CDR3 DNA is TGCGCCAGCAGCCAGCGAAGCTACGGGACAAACCCCGGGGAGCTGTTTTTT. Its protein product is CASSQRSYGTNPGELFF.

V usage is TRBV11-2 and J usage is TRBJ1-2, with 11 bases identical to TRBD1. J was trimmed by 4 bases and V by 5 bases; bases with no gene match: 6. Germline V lookup: CDR1 SGHAT, CDR2 FQNNGV. CDR3 length: 15 residues. The CDR3 coding sequence is TGTGCCAGCAGCCCCGCGGGGACAGGGGGCTATGGCTACACCTTC. Translation gives CASSPAGTGGYGYTF.

The chain combines TRBV12-3 or TRBV12-4 with TRBJ1-1; TRBD1 agrees at 8 bases. With V trimmed by 2 bases and J by 10 bases, 3 bases remained unmatched. The CDR3 totals 12 residues. The DNA for the CDR3 is TGTGCCAGCAGTTTATTCGACAGGGGAGCTTTCTTT. This translates into CASSLFDRGAFF.

The gene calls are TRBV11-2 and TRBJ1-4; unclear D gene. V shed 1 base and J shed 8 bases, with 8 bases lying between them. The CDR3 has 13 amino acids. Per germline, CDR1 SGHAT and CDR2 FQNNGV. CDR3 DNA sequence: TGTGCCAGCAGCTTAGGTCTTTTAGAAAAACTGTTTTTT. Its protein product is CASSLGLLEKLFF.

The CDR3 protein is CASSIEGPYEQYF. The DNA of the CDR3 is TGTGCCAGTAGTATAGAGGGGCCTTACGAGCAGTACTTC. The chain has TRBV19 and TRBJ2-7; D may be TRBD1 (5 bases). Between the trimmed V and J ends, which lost 0 bases and 4 bases, there was a span of 7 bases. The germline V gene has CDR1 LNHDA and CDR2 SQIVND (reference sequence). The CDR3 consists of 13 residues. Full variable domain (outside the CDR3, taken from reference TRBV19 and TRBJ2-7): DGGITQSPKYLFRKEGQNVTLSCEQNLNHDAMYWYRQDPGQGLRLIYYSQIVNDFQKGDIAEGYSVSREKKESFPLTVTSAQKNPTAFYLCASSIEGPYEQYFGPGTRLTVT.

The rearrangement uses TRBV7-8 and TRBJ1-4; a weak D match, TRBD1 (6 bases). Germline V gene sequence: CDR1 SGHVS, CDR2 FQNEAQ. This CDR3 region has 13 residues. Trimming pared 5 bases from V and 5 bases from J, leaving 9 bases between. This chain's CDR3 is CASSRQGNEKLFF. CDR3 DNA: TGTGCCAGCAGCCGGCAGGGGAATGAAAAACTGTTTTTT.

The CDR3 nucleotides read TGTGCCAGCAGTTGGCTCGGCCCCCGGGGGGACACCGGGGAGCTGTTTTTT. Translated, it gives CASSWLGPRGDTGELFF. The chain recombines TRBV6-2 or TRBV6-3 with TRBJ2-2; 7 bases map to TRBD2. Per germline, CDR1 MNHEY and CDR2 SVGEGT. V shed 4 bases and J 3 bases; nucleotides not matched to a gene: 11. The CDR3 loop spans 17 amino acids.

The chain's CDR3 is CAISEPGVQPQHF. For the CDR3, the DNA is TGTGCCATCAGTGAGCCGGGGGTTCAGCCCCAGCATTTT. The chain recombines TRBV10-3 with TRBJ1-5; the D gene is possibly TRBD1 (5 bases). Per the germline V gene, CDR1 is ENHRY and CDR2 is SYGVKD. The V gene lost 2 bases and the J gene lost 6 bases, with 8 bases spanning the gap. CDR3 length equals 13 residues.

This chain connects TRBV6-5 to TRBJ1-1; unclear D gene. The CDR3 has 12 amino acids. Germline lookup yields CDR1 MNHEY and CDR2 SVGAGI. Trimming removed 5 bases at V and 6 bases at J, with 10 bases between. The CDR3 DNA follows: TGTGCCAGCAGTAGCCACAGATCTGAAGCTTTCTTT. This sequence encodes CASSSHRSEAFF.

The chain joins TRBV3-1 (or the pseudogene TRBV3-2) to TRBJ2-3; D unresolved. Germline CDR1 LGHDT, CDR2 YNNKEL (reference sequence). V was pared by 0 bases and J by 7 bases, with 8 bases between. The CDR3 length is 13 residues. The CDR3 sequence: CASSQDTRNTQYF. In DNA, the CDR3 is TGTGCCAGCAGCCAAGATACCAGAAATACGCAGTATTTT.

The chain uses TRBV29-1 and TRBJ2-1; TRBD2 aligns across 11 bases. The CDR3 loop spans 15 amino acids. The V and J ends lost 4 bases and 5 bases, in that order; junction bases with no gene match: 7. The germline gives CDR1 SQVTM, CDR2 ANQGSEA. The CDR3 DNA sequence: TGCAGCGTTGGCCTACTAGCGGGGGTCGACAATGAGCAGTTCTTC. Encoded protein: CSVGLLAGVDNEQFF.